The present TCR beta chain was sequenced within a study of control samples from healthy donors and cancer patients (dated by TCRdb to the early 2020s). Remarks on this clone: Its cognate antigen has yet to be identified. Qualities for individual bases were not recorded, and no much larger clone is one base off.

Library creation used the immunoSEQ multiplex PCR assay. TCRdb re-hosts the immuneACCESS table, in-frame sequences only. Its copies lack some clones; in the studies checked, an unresolved V gene accounts for under half of them, and the cause for the rest is not known. This sample has approximately 80,000 clones in its table, and approximately 91% of those were observed once. The top ten constitute around 5.7% of the sample. The CDR3 goes from the cysteine to the phenylalanine over 13 residues. Kept here is only the CDR3 DNA, which spans 39 bases and is read in frame from base 1. At the junction V is shortened by 3 bases and J by 9 bases, with 14 bases in between.

The sequenced material came from blood. This sequence was found in a woman aged 50 to 65 in good health. The rearrangement joined TRBV12-3 or TRBV12-4 to TRBJ1-2; matching of 5 bases hints at TRBD1 as the D gene. The nucleotide sequence is TGTGCCAGCAGTTTGGGGCGGGGGATAAGCTACACCTTC. Translated, this is CASSLGRGISYTF.